This passage covers 8 T cell receptor beta chains from one sample sequenced in a study of identical twins. Using its own MiXCR run on the 5' RACE reads, TCRdb lists one record per CDR3 protein. The sample yields 1,800,000 or so distinct CDR3 sequences, around 33% seen once. Sample: cord blood. The source is a newborn girl in good health.

This chain joins TRBV19 and TRBJ1-1; tentative D call: TRBD1 (5 bases). The V end lost 3 bases, the J end lost 0 bases, and 14 bases lay between the germline ends. CDR3 length equals 16 residues. Germline CDR1 is LNHDA and CDR2 is SQIVND (reference sequence). The CDR3 reads CASSISGGTLNTEAFF. The CDR3 coding sequence is TGTGCCAGTAGTATCTCGGGGGGGACGCTGAACACTGAAGCTTTCTTT. The full variable domain, rest sourced from reference TRBV19 and TRBJ1-1, is DGGITQSPKYLFRKEGQNVTLSCEQNLNHDAMYWYRQDPGQGLRLIYYSQIVNDFQKGDIAEGYSVSREKKESFPLTVTSAQKNPTAFYLCASSISGGTLNTEAFFGQGTRLTVV.

V usage is TRBV28 and J usage is TRBJ2-1; no clear D gene. This CDR3 is built from 14 residues. Per germline, CDR1 MDHEN and CDR2 SYDVKM. V lost 3 bases, J lost 7 bases, and 13 bases lay in between. The CDR3 loop is CASSFPSYGNEQFF. The CDR3 DNA sequence: TGTGCCAGCAGTTTTCCGAGTTACGGGAATGAGCAGTTCTTC.

This clonotype has only one observation. The CDR3 DNA is TGTGCCAGCAGCCGATATACCACAGGGCTTTACACTGAAGCTTTCTTT. Its translation is CASSRYTTGLYTEAFF. The gene calls are TRBV27 and TRBJ1-1; perhaps TRBD1 as D (6 bases). Trimming pared 6 bases from V and 3 bases from J, leaving 20 bases between. The V gene's germline CDR1 is MNHEY and CDR2 SMNVEV (reference sequence). This CDR3 region has 16 residues.

This clonotype was seen a handful of times. The chain carries TRBV7-9 and TRBJ2-5, with TRBD2 identical over 7 bases. Germline V gene data show CDR1 as SEHNR and CDR2 as FQNEAQ (reference sequence). Trimming took 4 bases from V and 11 from J; bases not matched to a gene: 10. The CDR3 length is 13 residues. The CDR3 here is CASSSGDYNEQYF. CDR3 in DNA: TGTGCCAGCAGCTCCGGGGACTACAATGAGCAGTACTTC.

This rearrangement joins TRBV2 to TRBJ1-1; D unresolved. There are 11 residues in the CDR3. Germline CDR1 SNHLY, CDR2 FYNNEI. V lost 0 bases and J lost 7, with 3 bases in between. The CDR3 bases are TGTGCCAGCAGTGAAGCCAGTGAAGCTTTCTTT. Translating gives CASSEASEAFF. The variable domain in full, with the rest retrieved from reference TRBV2 and TRBJ1-1, is EPEVTQTPSHQVTQMGQEVILRCVPISNHLYFYWYRQILGQKVEFLVSFYNNEISEKSEIFDDQFSVERPDGSNFTLKIRSTKLEDSAMYFCASSEASEAFFGQGTRLTVV.

Points on this clonotype: A junction end diverges from the germline sequence, so it may reflect a read error. The chain links TRBV4-1 to TRBJ2-3; D remains unclear. The CDR3 consists of 12 residues. CDR1 MGHRA and CDR2 YSYEKL come from the germline V gene. In nucleotides, the CDR3 is TGCGCCGGCAGCCAATGGGGAGATACGCAGTATTTT. Amino acid sequence: CAGSQWGDTQYF.

The V gene is TRBV7-2, the J gene TRBJ2-1; 12 bases agree with TRBD2. Trimming cost V 5 bases and J 12 bases; bases outside gene matches: 5. Per the germline V gene, CDR1 is SGHTA and CDR2 is FQGNSA. The CDR3 consists of 13 residues. CDR3 nucleotides: TGTGCCAGCAGCCCGAGACTAGCGGGAGTGCAGTTCTTC. Its protein is CASSPRLAGVQFF.

The chain has TRBV7-8 and TRBJ2-5; 7 nucleotides agree with TRBD2. Germline V CDR1 and CDR2: SGHVS, FQNEAQ. J lost 6 bases, V lost 1 base, and 8 bases had no gene match. The CDR3 loop spans 15 amino acids. The CDR3: CASSLVAGALQTQYF. CDR3 DNA: TGTGCCAGCAGCTTAGTTGCGGGAGCCTTACAGACCCAGTACTTC.